This TCR beta chain was sequenced in a study of tumor-infiltrating lymphocytes in primary liver carcinoma. Study-wide background: The cohort included men and women aged 30 to 69 years. The study, taken as a whole, reports: It was observed that only about 7-24% of the top clones appeared in every one of the five tumor regions.

Germline V gene lookup returns CDR1 SGHVS and CDR2 FQNEAQ. V was pared by 4 bases and J by 4 bases, with 15 bases of the junction left unmatched. The CDR3 is made up of 19 amino acids. To note about this clonotype: No antigen is known for it.

From about 19-30 mg of unsorted bulk tissue, DNA and RNA were co-extracted together. Chronic HBV infection, which was untreated, was present in the patients. The researchers produced TCR beta cDNA from roughly 550 ng total RNA with a constant-region primer. Three nested multiplex PCR rounds, a slightly modified ARM-PCR, produced the libraries for TCR beta. The first two PCR rounds used TRBV1-TRBV30 forward primers with a C-beta reverse primer, 9 to 11 cycles each. TCRdb independently ran MiXCR on the multiplex PCR reads; one entry per CDR3 protein. This sample has roughly 50,000 distinct CDR3 sequences, with about 80% found just once.

The sequenced sample consisted of liver tumor tissue from sampling region 2. Subset reported: tumor region T2, inferior pole. This rearrangement joins TRBV7-8 to TRBJ2-4, with 11 bases lining up with TRBD2. The sequence derives from a man aged 40-55 years with primary liver carcinoma and hepatitis B virus infection. Here the CDR3 DNA reads TGTGCCAGCAGCTCCCCGAGACTAGCGGGGAAAAACATAAAAAACATTCAGTACTTC. This codes for CASSSPRLAGKNIKNIQYF. The whole variable domain, remainder taken from reference TRBV7-8 and TRBJ2-4, is GAGVSQSPRYKVAKRGQDVALRCDPISGHVSLFWYQQALGQGPEFLTYFQNEAQLDKSGLPSDRFFAERPEGSVSTLKIQRTQQEDSAVYLCASSSPRLAGKNIKNIQYFGAGTRLSVL.